This TCR beta chain was recovered during a study of T cell clonotyping in hematopoietic cell transplantation. The time point is: recipient sample about 28 days before transplant, after cytoreduction. The table came from immunoSEQ multiplex PCR; TCRdb's copy has only in-frame clones and leaves some out. This sample carries 25,000 to 30,000 clones, less than 85% of them seen once, and the ten largest clones take about 1.7%. The receptor was isolated from a man aged 35-49 years with acute myeloid leukemia. Some clones in this sample may be carry-over from other donors' samples. The sample was peripheral blood mononuclear cells, taken before stem cell transplant.

The CDR3 spells CAPRQGQDEQYF. CDR3 nucleotide sequence: TGTGCCCCCCGGCAAGGCCAGGACGAGCAGTACTTC. This chain links TRBV19 with TRBJ2-7; D ambiguous. The CDR3 is made up of 12 amino acids. Germline values: CDR1 LNHDA, CDR2 SQIVND (reference sequence). Trimming cost V 11 bases and J 5 bases, with 16 bases left between them.